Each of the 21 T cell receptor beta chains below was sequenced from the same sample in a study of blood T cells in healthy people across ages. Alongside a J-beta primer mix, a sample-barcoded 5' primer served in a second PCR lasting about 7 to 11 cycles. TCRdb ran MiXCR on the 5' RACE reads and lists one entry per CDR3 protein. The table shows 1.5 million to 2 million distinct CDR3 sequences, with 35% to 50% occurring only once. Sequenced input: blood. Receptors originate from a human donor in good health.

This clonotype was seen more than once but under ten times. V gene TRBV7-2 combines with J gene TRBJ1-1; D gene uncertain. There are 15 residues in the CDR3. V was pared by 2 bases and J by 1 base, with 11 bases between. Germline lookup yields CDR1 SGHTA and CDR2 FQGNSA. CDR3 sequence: CASSLRTVRNTEAFF. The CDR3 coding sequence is TGTGCCAGCAGCTTAAGAACAGTCCGGAACACTGAAGCTTTCTTT.

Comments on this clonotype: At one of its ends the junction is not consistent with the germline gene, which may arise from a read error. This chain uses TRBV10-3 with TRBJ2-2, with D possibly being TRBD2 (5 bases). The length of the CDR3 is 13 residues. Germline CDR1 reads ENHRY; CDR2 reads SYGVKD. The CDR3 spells CAIRIGETGERFF. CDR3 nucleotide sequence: TGTGCCATCCGTATTGGGGAGACCGGGGAGCGGTTTTTT.

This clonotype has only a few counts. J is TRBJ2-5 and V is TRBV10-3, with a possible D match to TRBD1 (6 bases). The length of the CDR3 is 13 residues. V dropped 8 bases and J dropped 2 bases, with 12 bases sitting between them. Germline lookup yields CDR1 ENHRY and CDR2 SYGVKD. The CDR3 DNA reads TGTGCCATCTCGACAACAGGGCAAGAGACCCAGTACTTC. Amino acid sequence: CAISTTGQETQYF.

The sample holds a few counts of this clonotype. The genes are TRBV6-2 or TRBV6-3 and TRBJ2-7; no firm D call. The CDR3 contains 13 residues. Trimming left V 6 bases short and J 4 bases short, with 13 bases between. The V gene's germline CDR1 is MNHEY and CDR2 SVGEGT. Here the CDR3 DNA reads TGTGCCAGCAGCCGAACAGTGCTGTACGAGCAGTACTTC. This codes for CASSRTVLYEQYF.

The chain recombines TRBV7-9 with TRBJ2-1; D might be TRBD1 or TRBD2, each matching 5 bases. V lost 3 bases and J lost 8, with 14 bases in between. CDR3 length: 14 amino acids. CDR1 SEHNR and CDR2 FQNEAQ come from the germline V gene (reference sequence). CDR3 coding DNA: TGTGCCAGCAGCTTCCGAGGGGCAAGGGATGAGCAGTTCTTC. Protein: CASSFRGARDEQFF.

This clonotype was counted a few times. The CDR3 protein is CASRRVDYNSPLHF. The CDR3 region has the DNA TGTGCCAGCAGGCGGGTTGACTATAATTCACCCCTCCACTTT. This chain uses TRBV12-3 or TRBV12-4 with TRBJ1-6; D call uncertain. The germline V and J ends were trimmed by 6 bases and 3 bases, with 9 bases remaining between them. The CDR3 length is 14 residues.

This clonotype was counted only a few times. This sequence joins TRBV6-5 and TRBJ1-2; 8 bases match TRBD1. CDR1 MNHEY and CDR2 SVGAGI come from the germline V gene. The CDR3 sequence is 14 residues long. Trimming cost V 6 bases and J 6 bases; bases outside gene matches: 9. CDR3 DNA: TGTGCCAGCAGCCGACTGACAGGGGAGGATGGCTACACCTTC. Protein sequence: CASSRLTGEDGYTF.

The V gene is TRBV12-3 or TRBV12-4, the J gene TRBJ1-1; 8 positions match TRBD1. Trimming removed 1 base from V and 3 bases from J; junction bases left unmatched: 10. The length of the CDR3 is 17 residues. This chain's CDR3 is CASSLGTGIGGDTEAFF. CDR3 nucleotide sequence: TGTGCCAGCAGTTTAGGGACAGGGATTGGGGGGGACACTGAAGCTTTCTTT.

The CDR3 spells CASSLEHRASVLTF. CDR3 DNA sequence: TGTGCCAGCAGCTTAGAGCACAGGGCAAGCGTCCTGACTTTC. The rearrangement joins TRBV7-2 to TRBJ2-6, with D perhaps TRBD1 (6 bases). The CDR3 runs to 14 residues. Per germline, CDR1 SGHTA and CDR2 FQGNSA. V gave up 1 base and J gave up 12 bases, with 13 bases separating them.

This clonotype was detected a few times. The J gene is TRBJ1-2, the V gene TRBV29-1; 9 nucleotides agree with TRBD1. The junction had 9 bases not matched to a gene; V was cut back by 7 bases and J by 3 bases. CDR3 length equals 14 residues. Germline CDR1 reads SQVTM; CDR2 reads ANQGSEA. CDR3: CSAVPQGADYGYTF. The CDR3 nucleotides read TGCAGCGCCGTTCCACAGGGGGCGGACTATGGCTACACCTTC.

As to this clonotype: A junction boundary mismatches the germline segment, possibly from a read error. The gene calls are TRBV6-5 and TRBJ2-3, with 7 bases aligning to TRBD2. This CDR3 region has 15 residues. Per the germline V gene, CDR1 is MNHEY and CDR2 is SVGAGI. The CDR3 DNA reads TGTGCCAGCAGTTACTTAGGGGAGGGCACCGATACGCAGTATTTT. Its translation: CASSYLGEGTDTQYF.

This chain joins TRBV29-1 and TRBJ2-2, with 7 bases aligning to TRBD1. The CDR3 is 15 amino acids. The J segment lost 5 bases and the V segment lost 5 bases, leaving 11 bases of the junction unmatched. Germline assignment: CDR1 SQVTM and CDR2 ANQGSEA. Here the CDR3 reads CSVFPGGRKTGELFF. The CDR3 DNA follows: TGCAGCGTTTTCCCAGGGGGACGAAAAACCGGGGAGCTGTTTTTT.

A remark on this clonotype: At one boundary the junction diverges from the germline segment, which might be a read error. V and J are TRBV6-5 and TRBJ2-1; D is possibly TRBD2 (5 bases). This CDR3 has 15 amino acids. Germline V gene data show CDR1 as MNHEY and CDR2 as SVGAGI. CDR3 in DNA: TGTGCCAGCAGCGACTACCTGAGCTCCTGCAATGAGCAGTTCTTC. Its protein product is CASSDYLSSCNEQFF.

CDR3 DNA: TGCAGTCCTCAGGGGGCTAGGACTGAAGCTTTCTTT. The encoded protein is CSPQGARTEAFF. This chain uses TRBV20-1 with TRBJ1-1, with 8 bases fitting TRBD1. Losses at the gene ends were 8 bases for V and 5 bases for J; bases not matched to a gene: 7. Germline assignment: CDR1 DFQATT and CDR2 SNEGSKA (reference sequence). CDR3 length equals 12 residues.

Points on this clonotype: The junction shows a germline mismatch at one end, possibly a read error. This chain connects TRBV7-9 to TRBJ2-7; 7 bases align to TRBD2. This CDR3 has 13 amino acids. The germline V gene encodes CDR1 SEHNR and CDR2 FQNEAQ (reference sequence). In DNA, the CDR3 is TGTGCCAGCCGACGGACCGGGGACTACGGGCAGTACTTC. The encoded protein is CASRRTGDYGQYF.

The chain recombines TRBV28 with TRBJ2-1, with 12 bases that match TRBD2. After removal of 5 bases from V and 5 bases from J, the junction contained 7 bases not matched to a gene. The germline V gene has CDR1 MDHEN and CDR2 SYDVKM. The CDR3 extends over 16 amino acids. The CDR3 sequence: CASSPPTSGRHNEQFF. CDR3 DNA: TGTGCCAGCAGTCCCCCGACTAGCGGGAGACACAATGAGCAGTTCTTC.

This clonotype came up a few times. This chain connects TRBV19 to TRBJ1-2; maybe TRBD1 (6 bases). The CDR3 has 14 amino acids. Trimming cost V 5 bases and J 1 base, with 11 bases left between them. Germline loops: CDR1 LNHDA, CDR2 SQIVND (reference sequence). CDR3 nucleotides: TGTGCCAGTAGTCCACAGGGTGATAACTATGGCTACACCTTC. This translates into CASSPQGDNYGYTF. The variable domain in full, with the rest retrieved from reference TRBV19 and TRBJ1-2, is DGGITQSPKYLFRKEGQNVTLSCEQNLNHDAMYWYRQDPGQGLRLIYYSQIVNDFQKGDIAEGYSVSREKKESFPLTVTSAQKNPTAFYLCASSPQGDNYGYTFGSGTRLTVV.

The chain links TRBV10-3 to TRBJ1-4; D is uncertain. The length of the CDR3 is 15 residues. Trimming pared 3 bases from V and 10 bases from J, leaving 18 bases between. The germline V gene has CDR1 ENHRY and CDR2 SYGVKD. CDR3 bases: TGTGCCATCAGTGAACTTGACCTTGGGAGTGGAAAACTGTTTTTT. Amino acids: CAISELDLGSGKLFF.

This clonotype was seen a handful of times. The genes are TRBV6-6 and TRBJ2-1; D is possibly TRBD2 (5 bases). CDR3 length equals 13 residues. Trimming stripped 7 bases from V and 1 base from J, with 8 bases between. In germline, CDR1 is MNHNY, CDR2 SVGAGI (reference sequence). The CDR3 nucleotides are TGTGCCAGCACTCCGGGGTCCTACAATGAGCAGTTCTTC. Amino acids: CASTPGSYNEQFF.

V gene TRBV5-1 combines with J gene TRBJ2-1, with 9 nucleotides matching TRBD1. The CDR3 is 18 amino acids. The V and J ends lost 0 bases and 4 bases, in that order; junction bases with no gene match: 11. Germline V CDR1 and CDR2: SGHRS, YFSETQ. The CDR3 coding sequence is TGCGCCAGCAGCTTGGGAGGACAGGGGAATCGAAATTACAATGAGCAGTTCTTC. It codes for CASSLGGQGNRNYNEQFF.

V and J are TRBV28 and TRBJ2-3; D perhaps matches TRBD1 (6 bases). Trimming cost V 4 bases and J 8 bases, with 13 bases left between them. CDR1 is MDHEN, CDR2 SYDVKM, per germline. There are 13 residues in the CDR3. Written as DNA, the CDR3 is TGTGCCAGCAGTTCAAACAGGGAAGGTACGCAGTATTTT. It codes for CASSSNREGTQYF.